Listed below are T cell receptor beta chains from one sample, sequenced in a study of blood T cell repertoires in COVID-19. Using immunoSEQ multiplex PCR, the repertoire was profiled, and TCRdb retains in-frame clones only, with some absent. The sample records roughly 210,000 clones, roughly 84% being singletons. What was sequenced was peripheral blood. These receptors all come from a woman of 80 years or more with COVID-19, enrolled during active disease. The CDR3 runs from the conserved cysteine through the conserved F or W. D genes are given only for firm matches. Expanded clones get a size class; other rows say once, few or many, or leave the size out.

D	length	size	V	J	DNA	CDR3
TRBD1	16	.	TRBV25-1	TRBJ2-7	TGTGCCAGCAGTGAAGCGTCCGGGACAGGGAAGGCCGAGCAGTACTTC	CASSEASGTGKAEQYF
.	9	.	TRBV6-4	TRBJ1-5	TGTGCCAGCCGGGGGCCCCAGCATTTT	CASRGPQHF
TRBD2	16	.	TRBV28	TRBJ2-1	TGTGCCAGCAGTTCCCGTACGGGACTAAATGCCAATGAGCAGTTCTTC	CASSSRTGLNANEQFF
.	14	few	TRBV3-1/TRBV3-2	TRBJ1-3	TGTGCCAGCAGCCAAGAGAGCTCTGGAAACACCATATATTTT	CASSQESSGNTIYF
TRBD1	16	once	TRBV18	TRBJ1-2	TGTGCCAGCTCACCACCTGTGTCACAGGGGGCCTATGGCTACACCTTC	CASSPPVSQGAYGYTF
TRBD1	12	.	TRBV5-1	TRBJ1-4	TGCGCCAGCAGCTGGGACAGGGAAAAACTGTTTTTT	CASSWDREKLFF
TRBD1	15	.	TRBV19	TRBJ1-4	TGTGCCAGTAGTGCAACAGGGGTAGCTAATGAAAAACTGTTTTTT	CASSATGVANEKLFF
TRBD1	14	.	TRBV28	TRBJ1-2	TGTGCCAGCAGCTTAGGGACAGGGGGTTATGGCTACACCTTC	CASSLGTGGYGYTF
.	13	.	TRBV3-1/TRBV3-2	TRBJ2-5	TGTGCCAGCAGCCTACTTCTCGAAGAGACCCAGTACTTC	CASSLLLEETQYF
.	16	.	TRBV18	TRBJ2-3	TGTGCCAGCTCAAAATGGGAGCAGGCGAGCACAGATACGCAGTATTTT	CASSKWEQASTDTQYF
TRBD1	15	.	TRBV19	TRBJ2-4	TGTGCCAGTATCGGACAGGGGGCCGGCAAAAACATTCAGTACTTC	CASIGQGAGKNIQYF
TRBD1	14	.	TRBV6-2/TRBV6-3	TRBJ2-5	TGTGCCAGCAGTAACCCGGGACAGGGACTCTCCCAGTACTTC	CASSNPGQGLSQYF
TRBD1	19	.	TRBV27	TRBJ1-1	TGTGCCAGCAGTTGGCGCCCGGGACAGAGAATAGAACTGGGGGCTGAAGCTTTCTTT	CASSWRPGQRIELGAEAFF
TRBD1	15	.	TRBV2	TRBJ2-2	TGTGCCAGCAGTTCGGGACAGTCGAACACCGGGGAGCTGTTTTTT	CASSSGQSNTGELFF
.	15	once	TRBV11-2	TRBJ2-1	TGTGCCAGCAGCTCCAACTGGGCCTCCTACAATGAGCAGTTCTTC	CASSSNWASYNEQFF
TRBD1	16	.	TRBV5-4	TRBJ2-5	TGTGCCAGCAGCTTGGGAGGTGGGACAGGGCTGGAGACCCAGTACTTC	CASSLGGGTGLETQYF
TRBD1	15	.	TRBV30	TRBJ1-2	TGTGCCTGGAGTATCAGGGGGCGCCTAAACTATGGCTACACCTTC	CAWSIRGRLNYGYTF
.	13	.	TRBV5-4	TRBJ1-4	TGTGCCAGCAGCTCTACAGGGCGTGAAAAACTGTTTTTT	CASSSTGREKLFF
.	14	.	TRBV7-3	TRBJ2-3	TGTGCCAGCAGCCCCCCTGGGCTAACAGATACGCAGTATTTT	CASSPPGLTDTQYF
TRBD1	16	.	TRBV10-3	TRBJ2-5	TGTGCCACCTCCCAACTTTCAGGGGGCGCATTCCAGACCCAGTACTTC	CATSQLSGGAFQTQYF
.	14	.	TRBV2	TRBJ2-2	TGTGCCACCCAGAGGAGGGGCGGCACCGGGGAGCTGTTTTTT	CATQRRGGTGELFF
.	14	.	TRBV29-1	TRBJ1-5	TGCAGCGTTGTGGGGGGGGGTGGCAATCAGCCCCAGCATTTT	CSVVGGGGNQPQHF
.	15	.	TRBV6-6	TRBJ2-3	TGTGCCAGCAGTTACGGGGGGTCTAGCACAGATACGCAGTATTTT	CASSYGGSSTDTQYF
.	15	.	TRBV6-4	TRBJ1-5	TGTGCCAGCAGCCCACAAGGGGGTCCCAATCAGCCCCAGCATTTT	CASSPQGGPNQPQHF
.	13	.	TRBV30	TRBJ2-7	TGTGCCTGGAGTGTTCGGGGGTCCTACGAGCAGTACTTC	CAWSVRGSYEQYF
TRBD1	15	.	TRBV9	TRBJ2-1	TGTGCCAGCAGCGGGGGACAGGCCAAAAGGGATGAGCAGTTCTTC	CASSGGQAKRDEQFF
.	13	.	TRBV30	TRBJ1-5	TGTGCCTGGAGTGTATCTATCAATCAGCCCCAGCATTTT	CAWSVSINQPQHF
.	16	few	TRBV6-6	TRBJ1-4	TGTGCCAGCAGTTCCCCCTCGTTACACGGGAATGAAAAACTGTTTTTT	CASSSPSLHGNEKLFF
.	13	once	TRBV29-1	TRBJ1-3	TGCAGCGTTCGCGCGGAGCCCGGAAACACCATATATTTT	CSVRAEPGNTIYF
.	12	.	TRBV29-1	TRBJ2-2	TGCAGCGTTGAAGGGAGGGCGCGGGAGCTGTTTTTT	CSVEGRARELFF
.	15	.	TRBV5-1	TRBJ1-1	TGCGCCAGCAGCTTATACGGACGGACTAACACTGAAGCTTTCTTT	CASSLYGRTNTEAFF
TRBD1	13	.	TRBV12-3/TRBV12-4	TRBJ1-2	TGTGCCAGCAGTTTAAACAGGGGCGGAGGCTACACCTTC	CASSLNRGGGYTF
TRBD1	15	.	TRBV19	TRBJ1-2	TGTGCCAGTAGTACTTGGGGACAGATCTTCTATGGCTACACCTTC	CASSTWGQIFYGYTF
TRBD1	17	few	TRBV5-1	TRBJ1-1	TGCGCCAGCAGCTTGGGTCTCGGGACAGGAAGGGACACTGAAGCTTTCTTT	CASSLGLGTGRDTEAFF
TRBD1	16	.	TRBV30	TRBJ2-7	TGTGCCTGGAGTTTCCCCTACCGGGACAGGGGTTACGAGCAGTACTTC	CAWSFPYRDRGYEQYF
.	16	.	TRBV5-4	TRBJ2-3	TGTGCCAGCAGCTTGGAAGGCAGGAGGTCCACAGATACGCAGTATTTT	CASSLEGRRSTDTQYF
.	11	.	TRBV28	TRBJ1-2	TGTGCCAGCAGCGGAGCCTATGGCTACACCTTC	CASSGAYGYTF
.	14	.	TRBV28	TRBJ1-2	TGTGCCAGCAGTCTCGGGTCCCTTAACTATGGCTACACCTTC	CASSLGSLNYGYTF
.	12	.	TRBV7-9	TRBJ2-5	TGTGCCAGCAGCTTCGTCGCGGAGACCCAGTACTTC	CASSFVAETQYF
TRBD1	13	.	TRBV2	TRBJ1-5	TGTGCCAGCAACGAACAGGGGTATCAGCCCCAGCATTTT	CASNEQGYQPQHF
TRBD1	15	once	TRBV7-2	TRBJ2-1	TGTGCCAGCAGAGGGGGACAGGGAAGCTACAATGAGCAGTTCTTC	CASRGGQGSYNEQFF
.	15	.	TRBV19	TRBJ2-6	TGTGCCAGTAGATCAGGTTCGGCTGGGGCCAACGTCCTGACTTTC	CASRSGSAGANVLTF
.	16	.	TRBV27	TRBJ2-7	TGTGCCAGCAGTTCCCCCACTGTCAGCGGCTCCTACGAGCAGTACTTC	CASSSPTVSGSYEQYF
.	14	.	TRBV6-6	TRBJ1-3	TGTGCCAGCAGTTACCCGGGCTCTGGAAACACCATATATTTT	CASSYPGSGNTIYF